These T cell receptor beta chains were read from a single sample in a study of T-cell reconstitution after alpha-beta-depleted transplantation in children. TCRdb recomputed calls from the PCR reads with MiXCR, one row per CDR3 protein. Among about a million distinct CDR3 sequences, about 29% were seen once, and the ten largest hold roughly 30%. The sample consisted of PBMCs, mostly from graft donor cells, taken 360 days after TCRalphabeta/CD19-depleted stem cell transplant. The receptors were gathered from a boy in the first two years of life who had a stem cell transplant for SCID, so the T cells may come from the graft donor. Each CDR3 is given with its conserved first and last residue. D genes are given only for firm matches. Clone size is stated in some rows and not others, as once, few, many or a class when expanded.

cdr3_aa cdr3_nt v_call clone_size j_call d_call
CASSLVDTPGPYEQYF TGTGCCAGCAGCTTAGTAGATACCCCAGGACCCTACGAGCAGTACTTC TRBV11-1 many TRBJ2-7 -
CASSSSSAGQTQYF TGCGCCAGCAGCTCATCCTCTGCCGGGCAGACCCAGTACTTC TRBV5-1 - TRBJ2-5 -
CATSRDRRVSGNTIYF TGTGCCACCAGCAGAGATCGCAGGGTCTCTGGAAACACCATATATTTT TRBV15 - TRBJ1-3 -
CASSLETQETQYF TGTGCCAGCAGCTTAGAGACGCAAGAGACCCAGTACTTC TRBV7-2 few TRBJ2-5 -
CATSRDIPTWRGGTEAFF TGTGCCACCAGCAGAGATATTCCCACGTGGCGGGGAGGAACTGAAGCTTTCTTT TRBV15 - TRBJ1-1 -
CSPGTRSYEQYF TGCAGCCCCGGGACTAGATCTTACGAGCAGTACTTC TRBV29-1 few TRBJ2-7 TRBD2
CASSLAGTGYEQFF TGTGCCAGCAGCTTAGCCGGGACAGGGTATGAGCAGTTCTTC TRBV11-1 few TRBJ2-1 TRBD1
CASSALGGGGAYNEQFF TGTGCCAGCAGCGCCCTAGGGGGCGGGGGGGCCTACAATGAGCAGTTCTTC TRBV9 few TRBJ2-1 TRBD2
CASSTPWGEGTDTQYF TGTGCCAGTAGTACCCCGTGGGGGGAGGGCACAGATACGCAGTATTTT TRBV19 - TRBJ2-3 -
CASSQVPGPGTEAFF TGCGCCAGCAGCCAAGTTCCTGGGCCGGGCACTGAAGCTTTCTTT TRBV4-1 - TRBJ1-1 -
CASSQDRAASSYNEQFF TGTGCCAGCAGCCAGGATCGGGCGGCAAGCTCCTACAATGAGCAGTTCTTC TRBV4-2 - TRBJ2-1 -
CASSLDSTNEKLFF TGTGCCAGCAGTTTGGACTCAACTAATGAAAAACTGTTTTTT TRBV12-3/TRBV12-4 - TRBJ1-4 -
CSARETGGTEAFF TGCAGTGCTAGAGAGACAGGGGGTACTGAAGCTTTCTTT TRBV20-1 few TRBJ1-1 TRBD1
CASSFSGQLSYEQYF TGCGCCAGCAGCTTCTCGGGACAGCTCTCCTACGAGCAGTACTTC TRBV5-1 - TRBJ2-7 TRBD1
CASSSRGGAQNTEAFF TGTGCCAGCAGTTCCCGAGGGGGGGCGCAGAACACTGAAGCTTTCTTT TRBV12-3/TRBV12-4 - TRBJ1-1 -
CSASNRGGADTQYF TGCAGTGCTAGTAACAGAGGAGGGGCAGATACGCAGTATTTT TRBV20-1 - TRBJ2-3 -
CSARDGWGLRTDTQYF TGCAGTGCTAGAGATGGGTGGGGGCTACGCACAGATACGCAGTATTTT TRBV20-1 - TRBJ2-3 -
CAWSVSQRGELFF TGTGCCTGGAGTGTCTCTCAGCGCGGGGAGCTGTTTTTT TRBV30 - TRBJ2-2 -
CASSLEGVFYGYTF TGTGCCAGCAGCTTAGAGGGCGTATTCTATGGCTACACCTTC TRBV7-2 once TRBJ1-2 -
CASSLTGFFGTDTQYF TGTGCCAGCAGCCTAACAGGGTTCTTTGGGACAGATACGCAGTATTTT TRBV7-9 - TRBJ2-3 -
CASSTGPTNLYNEQFF TGTGCCAGCAGCACAGGGCCCACGAACCTCTACAATGAGCAGTTCTTC TRBV9 - TRBJ2-1 -
CASSRSLNRGLGETQYF TGTGCCAGCAGCCGATCCTTGAACAGGGGACTCGGCGAGACCCAGTACTTC TRBV7-7 - TRBJ2-5 -
CASSRKGLGLGGLEQFF TGCGCCAGCAGCCGAAAAGGGTTGGGACTAGGAGGGCTTGAGCAGTTCTTC TRBV4-1 many TRBJ2-1 TRBD2
CAWRGSLGKTGASTEAFF TGTGCCTGGAGAGGTTCCCTCGGTAAGACAGGGGCGAGCACTGAAGCTTTCTTT TRBV30 - TRBJ1-1 TRBD1
CASSQQGADSYEQYF TGCGCCAGCAGCCAACAGGGGGCTGACTCCTACGAGCAGTACTTC TRBV4-3 few TRBJ2-7 TRBD1
CATSTHSASNNEQFF TGTGCCACCAGCACCCATAGTGCTAGCAACAATGAGCAGTTCTTC TRBV15 many TRBJ2-1 -
CSPGAGLLAKNIQYF TGCAGTCCCGGGGCAGGGTTGCTAGCCAAAAACATTCAGTACTTC TRBV20-1 many TRBJ2-4 -
CASSPDRVMLQPQHF TGTGCCAGCAGTCCGGACAGGGTAATGTTGCAGCCCCAGCATTTT TRBV6-2/TRBV6-3 few TRBJ1-5 TRBD1
CSVEVWGTYEQYF TGCAGCGTTGAAGTGTGGGGGACCTACGAGCAGTACTTC TRBV29-1 - TRBJ2-7 -
CASSPWTATASGANVLTF TGTGCCAGCAGCCCATGGACAGCAACGGCCTCTGGGGCCAACGTCCTGACTTTC TRBV7-6 few TRBJ2-6 -
CASRGVGDMNTEAFF TGCGCCAGCAGGGGGGTAGGCGACATGAACACTGAAGCTTTCTTT TRBV5-1 - TRBJ1-1 -
CASSLAFFYGYTF TGTGCCAGCAGCTTAGCCTTCTTCTATGGCTACACCTTC TRBV11-2 - TRBJ1-2 -
CSVAGQYTGELFF TGCAGCGTCGCAGGACAGTACACCGGGGAGCTGTTTTTT TRBV29-1 few TRBJ2-2 -
CASSPQTSGGEAEQFF TGTGCCAGCAGTCCCCAGACTAGCGGGGGAGAGGCGGAGCAGTTCTTC TRBV28 - TRBJ2-1 TRBD2
CASSFTGGTANEKLFF TGTGCCAGCAGCTTCACGGGGGGGACCGCTAATGAAAAACTGTTTTTT TRBV7-9 - TRBJ1-4 -
CASSQVGAGETYEQYF TGTGCCAGCAGCCAAGTAGGAGCGGGGGAGACCTACGAGCAGTACTTC TRBV4-2 - TRBJ2-7 TRBD2
CATSSGDSLLWDEQYF TGTGCCACCAGCAGCGGGGACAGCCTTTTATGGGACGAGCAGTACTTC TRBV15 - TRBJ2-7 TRBD1
CAISSGAQTYGYTF TGTGCCATCAGTTCAGGGGCGCAGACCTATGGCTACACCTTC TRBV10-3 - TRBJ1-2 -
CSVGAGFTGELFF TGCAGCGTTGGCGCCGGGTTCACCGGGGAGCTGTTTTTT TRBV29-1 few TRBJ2-2 -
CSAPIAGEGDTQYF TGCAGTGCTCCAATAGCGGGGGAAGGAGATACGCAGTATTTT TRBV20-1 few TRBJ2-3 TRBD2
CASSLTEPSYNEQFF TGTGCCAGCAGCTTAACAGAGCCCTCCTACAATGAGCAGTTCTTC TRBV7-9 - TRBJ2-1 -
CSARDRVRGTEAFF TGCAGTGCTAGAGATCGGGTGAGAGGCACTGAAGCTTTCTTT TRBV20-1 - TRBJ1-1 -
CASSFLGVYYEQYF TGTGCCAGCAGTTTCCTAGGGGTGTACTACGAGCAGTACTTC TRBV12-3/TRBV12-4 - TRBJ2-7 -
CASSRDWDLAKNIQYF TGTGCCAGCAGCCGAGATTGGGATTTAGCCAAAAACATTCAGTACTTC TRBV3-1 - TRBJ2-4 -
CASSQVGLADYNEQFF TGCGCCAGCAGCCAGGTGGGACTAGCGGACTACAATGAGCAGTTCTTC TRBV4-1 - TRBJ2-1 TRBD2
CASSSQGNANTGELFF TGTGCCAGTAGTTCGCAGGGCAACGCGAACACCGGGGAGCTGTTTTTT TRBV19 - TRBJ2-2 -
CASSSDQGAHGQNIQYF TGTGCCAGCAGTTCCGACCAGGGGGCGCATGGCCAAAACATTCAGTACTTC TRBV12-3/TRBV12-4 - TRBJ2-4 TRBD1
CSATTDRLDSYEQYF TGCAGTGCCACCACAGACAGGTTAGACTCCTACGAGCAGTACTTC TRBV20-1 few TRBJ2-7 -
CASSTQQGITYNEQFF TGTGCCAGCAGCACCCAACAGGGCATCACCTACAATGAGCAGTTCTTC TRBV4-2 few TRBJ2-1 -
CASSLDYLGRQGVYEQYF TGTGCCAGCAGCTTGGATTATTTGGGTAGGCAGGGGGTCTACGAGCAGTACTTC TRBV5-5 - TRBJ2-7 TRBD1
CASSLGLGSNEQFF TGTGCCAGCAGCTTAGGCCTAGGTAGCAATGAGCAGTTCTTC TRBV7-3 - TRBJ2-1 -
CASSRPTGRSGELFF TGTGCCAGCAGCCGCCCGACAGGGAGGTCCGGGGAGCTGTTTTTT TRBV6-1 - TRBJ2-2 -
CATSRKPLAGGRDTQYF TGTGCCACCAGCAGAAAACCACTAGCGGGGGGGCGGGATACGCAGTATTTT TRBV15 - TRBJ2-3 TRBD2
CASSLVLGTGGFRSNQPQHF TGTGCCAGCAGTTTGGTTCTCGGGACAGGGGGCTTTCGGAGCAATCAGCCCCAGCATTTT TRBV12-3/TRBV12-4 - TRBJ1-5 TRBD1
CASSYGTGVNQPQHF TGTGCCAGCAGTTACGGTACAGGGGTCAATCAGCCCCAGCATTTT TRBV6-5 - TRBJ1-5 TRBD1